What follows are 31 T cell receptor beta chains derived from one specimen sequenced in a study of blood T cells in healthy people across ages. A second PCR of about 6 to 12 cycles used a sample-barcoded 5' primer and a J-beta primer mix. TCRdb reanalysed the 5' RACE reads using MiXCR and keeps one entry per CDR3 protein. This table has around 700,000 distinct CDR3 sequences, 20% to 25% appearing once. This sample was also put to use in a study of T cells of mothers and their children.

The sample comprised blood. All receptors come from a boy between 10 and 17 years old in good health.

The chain joins TRBV27 to TRBJ2-1; 8 bases fit TRBD2. Germline V gene lookup returns CDR1 MNHEY and CDR2 SMNVEV (reference sequence). There are 16 residues in the CDR3. The V gene end was trimmed by 5 bases and the J gene end by 0 bases; junction bases not matched to a gene: 6. The CDR3 region has the DNA TGTGCCAGCAGTCCTAGCGGGCCGAGCTCCTACAATGAGCAGTTCTTC. This gives the protein CASSPSGPSSYNEQFF.

The CDR3 nucleotides read TGTGCCAGCTCACCATTTACCGGGGAGCTGTTTTTT. Translated, it gives CASSPFTGELFF. The chain recombines TRBV18 with TRBJ2-2, with D hard to call. This CDR3 comprises 12 residues. Germline V gene sequence: CDR1 KGHSH, CDR2 LQKENI. Trimming stripped 2 bases from V and 5 bases from J, with 3 bases between. Complete variable domain (other parts from reference TRBV18 and TRBJ2-2): NAGVMQNPRHLVRRRGQEARLRCSPMKGHSHVYWYRQLPEEGLKFMVYLQKENIIDESGMPKERFSAEFPKEGPSILRIQQVVRGDSAAYFCASSPFTGELFFGEGSRLTVL.

This clonotype was observed a handful of times. The chain is built from TRBV9 and TRBJ2-1; 7 bases line up with TRBD1. J gave up 9 bases and V 2 bases, and 5 bases lay outside the gene matches. The V gene's germline CDR1 is SGDLS and CDR2 YYNGEE. CDR3 length: 13 amino acids. The CDR3 reads CASSVGTAGEQFF. CDR3 in DNA: TGTGCCAGCAGCGTGGGGACAGCCGGTGAGCAGTTCTTC. The whole variable domain, remainder taken from reference TRBV9 and TRBJ2-1, is DSGVTQTPKHLITATGQRVTLRCSPRSGDLSVYWYQQSLDQGLQFLIQYYNGEERAKGNILERFSAQQFPDLHSELNLSSLELGDSALYFCASSVGTAGEQFFGPGTRLTVL.

The genes are TRBV24-1 and TRBJ2-7; 7 bases map to TRBD1. The CDR3 has 13 residues. Unmatched junction bases numbered 2, after V lost 1 base and J lost 6 bases. Germline CDR1 reads KGHDR; CDR2 reads SFDVKD. CDR3 amino acids: CATSDFRGSEQYF. In nucleotides, the CDR3 is TGTGCCACCAGTGATTTCAGGGGGTCCGAGCAGTACTTC.

The rearrangement links TRBV27 to TRBJ2-1; D remains unclear. Per germline, CDR1 MNHEY and CDR2 SMNVEV (reference sequence). Trimming took off 8 bases at V and 5 bases at J, with 7 bases between the two ends. The CDR3 consists of 11 residues. CDR3: CASGPHNEQFF. The CDR3 region has the DNA TGTGCCAGCGGTCCTCACAATGAGCAGTTCTTC.

The rearrangement links TRBV5-1 to TRBJ2-3, with D perhaps matching TRBD2 (6 bases). The germline V gene encodes CDR1 SGHRS and CDR2 YFSETQ. This CDR3 has 16 residues. Trimming shortened V by 0 bases and J by 7 bases, and 18 bases separated the two germline ends. DNA for the CDR3: TGCGCCAGCAGCTTGGCCTTCGTCGAGGGAGGTCATACGCAGTATTTT. Translation: CASSLAFVEGGHTQYF.

This chain links TRBV2 with TRBJ2-5; D is undetermined. The last part of the DNA fits TRBJ2-7 better; the J call may be wrong. CDR1 and CDR2 from the germline V gene are SNHLY and FYNNEI. This CDR3 has 11 residues. The DNA of the CDR3 is TGTGCCAGCAGTGAAGTTCCCGAGCAGTACTTC. Translated: CASSEVPEQYF.

V is TRBV10-3 and J is TRBJ2-5; TRBD2 aligns across 11 bases. CDR3 size: 15 residues. Germline V gene data show CDR1 as ENHRY and CDR2 as SYGVKD. V lost 5 bases, J lost 2 bases, and 4 bases stayed unmatched. CDR3 nucleotides: TGTGCCATCAGTAGGGGGACTAGCGGACAAGAGACCCAGTACTTC. It specifies CAISRGTSGQETQYF.

This clonotype came up a few times. The chain recombines TRBV15 with TRBJ2-1; 7 bases agree with TRBD2. CDR3 length: 17 amino acids. Germline V CDR1 and CDR2: LNHNV, YYDKDF (reference sequence). V lost 2 bases, J lost 4 bases, and 11 bases stayed unmatched. The CDR3 spells CATSRSFGASGYNEQFF. Here the CDR3 DNA reads TGTGCCACCAGCAGATCGTTCGGGGCTAGCGGATACAATGAGCAGTTCTTC.

V and J are TRBV5-1 and TRBJ1-5; D possibly corresponds to TRBD1 (6 bases). CDR1 and CDR2 (germline): SGHRS, YFSETQ. The length of the CDR3 is 14 residues. The V and J ends lost 1 base and 5 bases respectively, with 10 bases between them. CDR3 nucleotides: TGCGCCAGCAGCTTGTACCCAGGGGATCAGCCCCAGCATTTT. Translating it yields CASSLYPGDQPQHF.

This clonotype turned up a few times. The CDR3 loop is CASGYSPQGAKETQYF. The CDR3 bases are TGTGCCAGCGGCTATTCCCCACAGGGGGCTAAGGAGACCCAGTACTTC. The chain is built from TRBV7-2 and TRBJ2-5, with TRBD1 matching 9 bases. Trimming cost V 8 bases and J 5 bases; bases outside gene matches: 15. The CDR3 covers 16 residues. The germline V gene encodes CDR1 SGHTA and CDR2 FQGNSA.

This chain uses TRBV20-1 with TRBJ2-1; no reliable D call. Trimming pared 5 bases from V and 0 bases from J, leaving 17 bases between. The CDR3 contains 16 residues. Per germline, CDR1 DFQATT and CDR2 SNEGSKA (reference sequence). This chain's CDR3 is CSAGPVGPYSYNEQFF. The CDR3, as DNA: TGCAGTGCTGGTCCAGTTGGGCCTTACTCCTACAATGAGCAGTTCTTC.

The rearrangement links TRBV2 to TRBJ1-1; a weak D match, TRBD1 (5 bases). The CDR3 has 13 residues. CDR1 is SNHLY, CDR2 FYNNEI, per germline. V was cut by 10 bases and J by 1 base, with 13 bases left in between. The CDR3 protein is CATRWGRNTEAFF. CDR3 sequence (DNA): TGTGCCACCAGGTGGGGGAGGAACACTGAAGCTTTCTTT.

About this clonotype itself: At one of its ends the junction is not consistent with the germline gene, which may arise from a read error. This chain links TRBV7-2 with TRBJ2-5; TRBD2 matches 8 bases. In germline, CDR1 is SGHTA, CDR2 FQGNSA. The CDR3 spans 16 residues. CDR3 protein: CASSLAGRGPQGTQYF. Written as DNA, the CDR3 is TGTGCCAGCAGCCTAGCGGGTCGGGGGCCCCAAGGGACCCAGTACTTC.

This chain uses TRBV13 with TRBJ2-2; 7 bases line up with TRBD2. From germline, CDR1 is PRHDT and CDR2 FYEKMQ (reference sequence). The CDR3 totals 14 residues. V lost 4 bases and J lost 8; bases outside the gene matches: 7. CDR3 nucleotides: TGTGCCAGCAGCTCGGGACTACAGGCTGGGGAGCTGTTTTTT. Its protein is CASSSGLQAGELFF.

This sequence joins TRBV19 and TRBJ1-2; D remains unclear. The CDR3 consists of 12 residues. The V gene lost 5 bases and the J gene lost 8 bases, with 12 bases spanning the gap. Per the germline V gene, CDR1 is LNHDA and CDR2 is SQIVND (reference sequence). The CDR3 DNA reads TGTGCCAGTAGTCAAGACACCCTAGGCTACACCTTC. Translation gives CASSQDTLGYTF.

There are a few counts of this clonotype. J is TRBJ2-3 and V is TRBV27, with D uncertain. CDR3 size: 11 residues. With 6 bases removed from V and 8 bases from J, the gap between germline ends came to 9 bases. The germline CDR1 and CDR2 sequences are MNHEY and SMNVEV (reference sequence). The CDR3: CASSSVGTQYF. Written as DNA, the CDR3 is TGTGCCAGCAGCTCCGTAGGTACGCAGTATTTT.

This clonotype turned up a few times. The chain links TRBV6-2 or TRBV6-3 to TRBJ2-7, with D perhaps TRBD1 (5 bases). V lost 8 bases and J 2 bases, leaving 10 bases between the germline ends. This CDR3 region has 12 residues. The germline gives CDR1 MNHEY, CDR2 SVGEGT. CDR3 sequence (DNA): TGTGCCAGCGGCGACAGCGCCTACGAGCAGTACTTC. Amino acid sequence: CASGDSAYEQYF.

This clonotype was seen many times. The V gene is TRBV27, the J gene TRBJ2-5; D tentatively fits TRBD1 or TRBD2 (5 bases each). The DNA end is more similar to TRBJ2-7, so the J call may be wrong. CDR1 and CDR2 from the germline V gene are MNHEY and SMNVEV (reference sequence). This CDR3 spans 13 amino acids. The CDR3 spells CASSLGGRYEQYF. The DNA of the CDR3 is TGTGCCAGCAGTTTAGGGGGTAGATACGAGCAGTACTTC.

The chain combines TRBV7-2 with TRBJ1-6; the D gene is possibly TRBD1 (5 bases). The V end was cut by 5 bases, the J end by 2 bases, with 10 bases between. Germline assignment: CDR1 SGHTA and CDR2 FQGNSA. The CDR3 extends over 15 amino acids. The CDR3 region has the DNA TGTGCCAGCAGCGGGGCGGGAGCCTATAATTCACCCCTCCACTTT. Translating it yields CASSGAGAYNSPLHF.

J is TRBJ2-5 and V is TRBV10-3; D remains ambiguous. Trimming left V 8 bases short and J 0 bases short, with 10 bases between. CDR3 length: 13 amino acids. Germline V CDR1 and CDR2: ENHRY, SYGVKD. CDR3 DNA sequence: TGTGCCATCCGGGCGGAGAACCAAGAGACCCAGTACTTC. Translated: CAIRAENQETQYF.

This rearrangement joins TRBV29-1 to TRBJ2-5; the D is unclear. The J call may not be correct, given that the DNA end is closer to TRBJ2-7. Germline CDR1 and CDR2: SQVTM and ANQGSEA. CDR3 length: 14 amino acids. CDR3 amino acids: CSVSPGLSSYEQYF. CDR3 sequence (DNA): TGCAGCGTTTCCCCGGGCCTAAGCTCCTACGAGCAGTACTTC.

The J gene is TRBJ2-7, the V gene TRBV7-2; 9 nucleotides match TRBD2. J was trimmed by 0 bases and V by 4 bases; bases with no gene match: 7. The CDR3 length is 16 residues. Germline V CDR1 and CDR2: SGHTA, FQGNSA. For the CDR3, the DNA is TGTGCCAGCAGCTCCGACGGGACTAGCACCTCCTACGAGCAGTACTTC. Amino acid sequence: CASSSDGTSTSYEQYF. Variable domain in full (rest from reference TRBV7-2 and TRBJ2-7): GAGVSQSPSNKVTEKGKDVELRCDPISGHTALYWYRQSLGQGLEFLIYFQGNSAPDKSGLPSDRFSAERTGGSVSTLTIQRTQQEDSAVYLCASSSDGTSTSYEQYFGPGTRLTVT.

A single count supports this clonotype. The chain employs TRBV28 and TRBJ2-3; tentative D call: TRBD1 (7 bases). V shed 4 bases and J shed 3 bases, with 14 bases lying between them. CDR1 MDHEN and CDR2 SYDVKM come from the germline V gene. The CDR3 contains 15 residues. CDR3 coding DNA: TGTGCCAGCAGTTCCTGGGCAGGGGGGACAGATACGCAGTATTTT. Encoded protein: CASSSWAGGTDTQYF.

This rearrangement joins TRBV10-1 to TRBJ2-5; D is possibly TRBD1 (5 bases). TRBJ2-1 explains the end of the DNA better; the J call may be wrong. Germline V gives CDR1 WNHNN, CDR2 SYGVQD (reference sequence). The CDR3 totals 16 residues. The DNA of the CDR3 is TGCGCCAGCAGTGGGACCTTAGCTGACAGCTACAATGAGCAGTTCTTC. It codes for CASSGTLADSYNEQFF.

This clonotype was observed a few times. The J gene is TRBJ2-7, the V gene TRBV6-6; 8 positions match TRBD1. Germline assignment: CDR1 MNHNY and CDR2 SVGAGI (reference sequence). This CDR3 is built from 14 residues. J was trimmed by 3 bases and V by 7 bases; bases with no gene match: 8. The chain's CDR3 is CASTIMDRDYEQYF. In DNA, the CDR3 is TGTGCCAGCACTATAATGGACAGGGACTACGAGCAGTACTTC.

CDR3 DNA sequence: TGTGCCAGCTCTAGGCAGATCCAAGAGACCCAGTACTTC. Protein sequence: CASSRQIQETQYF. J is TRBJ2-5 and V is TRBV7-2; D is unclear. The CDR3 length is 13 residues. Germline V gene sequence: CDR1 SGHTA, CDR2 FQGNSA. V was cut by 8 bases and J by 1 base, with 11 bases left in between.

The V and J genes are TRBV6-1 and TRBJ1-5, with D tentatively TRBD1 (6 bases). V shed 7 bases and J shed 0 bases, with 28 bases lying between them. CDR3 length equals 20 residues. Germline assignment: CDR1 MNHNS and CDR2 SASEGT. The CDR3 DNA reads TGTGCCAGCATCGGGTATAGAGGGACACCGGCGATGGATAGCAATCAGCCCCAGCATTTT. Its translation: CASIGYRGTPAMDSNQPQHF.

This clonotype was seen a handful of times. The V gene is TRBV19, the J gene TRBJ2-4, with D perhaps matching TRBD1 or TRBD2 (5 bases each). Deletions cut 10 bases from V and 6 bases from J, with 10 bases between. This CDR3 spans 11 amino acids. Germline V CDR1 and CDR2: LNHDA, SQIVND (reference sequence). The CDR3 region has the DNA TGTGCCAAACCGAGGGGAAACATTCAGTACTTC. Protein sequence: CAKPRGNIQYF.

This clonotype was observed once. The chain combines TRBV7-2 with TRBJ1-2; 8 bases are shared with TRBD1. V shed 5 bases, J shed 4 bases, and the junction held 12 bases outside the gene matches. Germline V gene lookup returns CDR1 SGHTA and CDR2 FQGNSA. This CDR3 contains 16 residues. The DNA of the CDR3 is TGTGCCAGCAGCCCCGGGCAGGGGGCAGTGAGCTATGGCTACACCTTC. Translating gives CASSPGQGAVSYGYTF.

In this sample, this clonotype turned up once. The chain links TRBV2 to TRBJ2-5; TRBD1 matches 7 bases. Germline V gives CDR1 SNHLY, CDR2 FYNNEI. The CDR3 totals 14 residues. Trimming removed 6 bases from V and 4 bases from J; junction bases left unmatched: 8. CDR3 sequence reads: CASRVDRVRETQYF. Written as DNA, the CDR3 is TGTGCCAGCAGAGTAGACAGGGTTCGAGAGACCCAGTACTTC.